The T cell receptor beta chain under discussion was sequenced for a study of OX40 agonist ivuxolimab in advanced cancers. Whole-study context: Patients received ivuxolimab, an intravenous treatment, every 2 weeks at 0.01 to 10 mg/kg. Partial responses were observed in three patients, of whom one had hepatocellular carcinoma and two had cutaneous melanoma. Study-level results: With doses of 0.1 to 3.0 mg/kg, CD4+ and CD8+ blood T cells had undergone clonal expansion by week 6. Averaging showed that CD8+ T cells had more expanded clones than CD4+ did.

The repertoire was sequenced with immunoSEQ multiplex PCR; TCRdb's copy has only in-frame clones and lacks some. The sample yields 40,000 or so clones, roughly 80% seen once. Worth noting for this clone: What it binds is not known.

The CDR3 contains 13 residues. CDR1 is MDHEN and CDR2 is SYDVKM in the germline V gene. The junction had 7 bases not matched to a gene; V was cut back by 7 bases and J by 6 bases. The sequence was obtained from an adult with an advanced solid tumor such as melanoma, head and neck, liver or kidney cancer. The chain is built from TRBV28 and TRBJ1-2; 8 bases line up with TRBD1. Material: CD4+ or CD8+ T cells sorted from blood, obtained in a trial of the OX40 agonist ivuxolimab. This CDR3 is CASTPWTGNGYTF. CDR3 coding DNA: TGTGCCAGCACTCCCTGGACAGGGAATGGCTACACCTTC.